This TCR beta chain is from a study of cytomegalovirus exposure and HLA in healthy donors. Findings and limits, study-wide: TCR beta chains numbering approximately 150 were designated cytomegalovirus-associated.

The assay was immunoSEQ multiplex PCR, and TCRdb's table has in-frame clones only and misses some. This sample has some 170,000 clones, with just under 90% found just once. CDR3 size: 15 residues. Germline CDR1 is LNHNV and CDR2 is YYDKDF (reference sequence). The trim removed 0 bases at V and 3 bases at J, leaving 3 bases unmatched. The donors were members of the validation cohort comprising some 120 subjects, separate from the roughly 690-subject first cohort. This clone was seen just once. Its antigen is unidentified. Sequenced: PBMCs. The sequence was collected from a woman aged 18-29 years in good health and CMV-seropositive. The V gene is TRBV15, the J gene TRBJ2-7, with 9 bases lining up with TRBD1. The CDR3 sequence is CATSRETTGGYEQYF. The CDR3 DNA is TGTGCCACCAGCAGAGAGACGACAGGGGGCTACGAGCAGTACTTC. Complete variable domain (other parts from reference TRBV15 and TRBJ2-7): DAMVIQNPRYQVTQFGKPVTLSCSQTLNHNVMYWYQQKSSQAPKLLFHYYDKDFNNEADTPDNFQSRRPNTSFCFLDIRSPGLGDTAMYLCATSRETTGGYEQYFGPGTRLTVT.